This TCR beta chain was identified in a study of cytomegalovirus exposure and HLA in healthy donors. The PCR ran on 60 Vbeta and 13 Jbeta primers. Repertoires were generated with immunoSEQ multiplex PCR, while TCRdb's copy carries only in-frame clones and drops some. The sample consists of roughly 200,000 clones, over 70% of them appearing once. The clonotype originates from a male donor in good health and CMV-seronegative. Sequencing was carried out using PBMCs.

The CDR3 DNA reads TGTGCCAGCAGCTTGAGCAACGAGCAGTACTTC. This translates into CASSLSNEQYF. V gene TRBV7-9 combines with J gene TRBJ2-7; D uncertain. The CDR3 totals 11 residues. Trimming removed 3 bases from V and 5 bases from J, with 5 bases in between. The germline CDR1 and CDR2 sequences are SEHNR and FQNEAQ (reference sequence).